Sequencing of this T cell receptor (beta chain) was carried out in a study of beta chain features in type 1 diabetes. This clone has more than one count but fewer than ten. Its antigen remains unknown. Study conclusions and caveats: Researchers reported that naive, central memory and Treg TCRB repertoires appeared more similar in patients than in healthy donors.

Since all of the isolated RNA was reverse transcribed, expressed TCRB transcripts were what got sequenced. Produced via immunoSEQ multiplex PCR; TCRdb's table is partial and in-frame only. Among 350,000 to 450,000 clones listed, 14% were seen once. The origin of this receptor is a man aged 30 to 45 in good health. The source material was naive CD4+ T cells from blood.

CDR3 residues: CASSSRLAGGPTDTQYF. In DNA form, the CDR3 reads TGTGCCAGCAGCTCTCGACTAGCGGGGGGGCCCACAGATACGCAGTATTTT. The genes are TRBV7-8 and TRBJ2-3, with 14 bases aligning to TRBD2. The CDR3 consists of 17 residues. The V gene's germline CDR1 is SGHVS and CDR2 FQNEAQ. The trim removed 4 bases at V and 2 bases at J, leaving 5 bases unmatched.